These 16 T cell receptor beta chains were sequenced from one sample in a study of blood T cell repertoires in COVID-19. Method: immunoSEQ multiplex PCR; TCRdb's copy keeps in-frame clones and lacks some. This repertoire shows fewer than 300,000 clones, 91% found once; its top ten account for about 2.5%. Sequencing was done on a sample of peripheral blood. These receptors originate from a person between 18 and 30 years old with COVID-19, enrolled during active disease.

This chain joins TRBV7-2 and TRBJ1-2; 9 bases agree with TRBD1. This CDR3 region has 16 residues. V lost 0 bases to trimming and J lost 6 bases; unmatched junction nucleotides: 8. The germline CDR1 and CDR2 sequences are SGHTA and FQGNSA. CDR3 protein: CASSLALGDRANGYTF. The CDR3 nucleotides are TGTGCCAGCAGCTTAGCGCTGGGGGACAGGGCGAATGGCTACACCTTC.

The V gene is TRBV3-1 (or the pseudogene TRBV3-2), the J gene TRBJ2-7; D is perhaps TRBD2 (6 bases). Trimming took off 2 bases at V and 5 bases at J, with 31 bases between the two ends. CDR1 and CDR2 (germline): LGHDT, YNNKEL (reference sequence). The CDR3 runs to 20 residues. CDR3 sequence reads: CASSQTGRSGDGGWVHEQYF. The CDR3 bases are TGTGCCAGCAGCCAAACGGGTCGATCGGGGGATGGTGGGTGGGTCCACGAGCAGTACTTC.

The CDR3 region has the DNA TGTGCCAGCAGCGTAGGCGGGACCCGAACAGATACGCAGTATTTT. Its translation: CASSVGGTRTDTQYF. The J gene is TRBJ2-3, the V gene TRBV9; tentative D call: TRBD2 (6 bases). V was pared by 0 bases and J by 3 bases, with 11 bases between. CDR3 size: 15 residues. Per germline, CDR1 SGDLS and CDR2 YYNGEE. Supplemented by reference TRBV9 and TRBJ2-3, the full variable domain reads DSGVTQTPKHLITATGQRVTLRCSPRSGDLSVYWYQQSLDQGLQFLIQYYNGEERAKGNILERFSAQQFPDLHSELNLSSLELGDSALYFCASSVGGTRTDTQYFGPGTRLTVL.

In its sample, this clone was seen a few times. The CDR3 DNA reads TGTGCCAGTACTCGGGGGGCGGATGAAAAACTGTTTTTT. This translates into CASTRGADEKLFF. This chain links TRBV19 with TRBJ1-4; the D gene is possibly TRBD1 (6 bases). The CDR3 totals 13 residues. Looked up from germline, CDR1 is LNHDA and CDR2 is SQIVND (reference sequence). Trimming took 7 bases from V and 6 from J, leaving 12 bases between them. Combining the CDR3 with reference TRBV19 and TRBJ1-4 gives the whole variable domain DGGITQSPKYLFRKEGQNVTLSCEQNLNHDAMYWYRQDPGQGLRLIYYSQIVNDFQKGDIAEGYSVSREKKESFPLTVTSAQKNPTAFYLCASTRGADEKLFFGSGTQLSVL.

This chain links TRBV14 with TRBJ2-7, with D tentatively TRBD1 (5 bases). Germline V gives CDR1 SGHDN, CDR2 FVKESK. The V and J ends lost 4 bases and 3 bases respectively, with 19 bases between them. This CDR3 contains 16 residues. As DNA, the CDR3 is TGTGCCAGCAGCCGTACCCACGCAGGGCCGGTCTACGAGCAGTACTTC. Its translation is CASSRTHAGPVYEQYF. The entire variable domain, with the rest obtained from reference TRBV14 and TRBJ2-7, is as follows: EAGVTQFPSHSVIEKGQTVTLRCDPISGHDNLYWYRRVMGKEIKFLLHFVKESKQDESGMPNNRFLAERTGGTYSTLKVQPAELEDSGVYFCASSRTHAGPVYEQYFGPGTRLTVT.

The CDR3 loop is CASNQQGTGANVLTF. In nucleotides, the CDR3 is TGTGCCAGCAACCAACAGGGCACAGGGGCCAACGTCCTGACTTTC. The chain links TRBV28 to TRBJ2-6; D might be TRBD1 (6 bases). V lost 7 bases and J lost 4, with 14 bases in between. CDR3 length: 15 amino acids. Germline CDR1 and CDR2: MDHEN and SYDVKM.

The chain uses TRBV28 and TRBJ2-5, with D perhaps matching TRBD2 (5 bases). CDR1 MDHEN and CDR2 SYDVKM come from the germline V gene. V lost 0 bases and J 1 base, leaving 12 bases between the germline ends. The CDR3 runs 16 residues. The CDR3 spells CASSLWAGSLQETQYF. The DNA for the CDR3 is TGTGCCAGCAGTTTATGGGCGGGCAGCCTCCAAGAGACCCAGTACTTC.

The V gene is TRBV24-1, the J gene TRBJ1-2; 7 bases fit TRBD1. Germline CDR1 reads KGHDR; CDR2 reads SFDVKD. There are 14 residues in the CDR3. V lost 4 bases and J lost 3; bases outside the gene matches: 4. CDR3 DNA sequence: TGTGCCACCAGTGACACAGGGGTGGACTATGGCTACACCTTC. Translated: CATSDTGVDYGYTF.

The genes are TRBV19 and TRBJ2-2, with TRBD2 identical over 12 bases. Trimming cost V 5 bases and J 6 bases; bases outside gene matches: 7. Germline V gene lookup returns CDR1 LNHDA and CDR2 SQIVND (reference sequence). The CDR3 is 16 amino acids. The CDR3 sequence: CASSLGLAGFPGELFF. The CDR3 nucleotides are TGTGCCAGTAGTCTCGGACTAGCGGGGTTCCCCGGGGAGCTGTTTTTT.

There are a few counts of this clone. The V call is TRBV28, the J call TRBJ1-1; D possibly corresponds to TRBD1 (6 bases). V was clipped by 6 bases and J by 8 bases, with 16 bases between them. Germline V gene lookup returns CDR1 MDHEN and CDR2 SYDVKM. The CDR3 is made up of 13 amino acids. Here the CDR3 DNA reads TGTGCCAGCAGGTCGACAGGATCCCGGGAAGCTTTCTTT. Its protein product is CASRSTGSREAFF.

The V and J genes are TRBV5-4 and TRBJ1-1; a possible D gene is TRBD1 (5 bases). The V end lost 2 bases, the J end lost 5 bases, and 10 bases lay between the germline ends. This CDR3 comprises 13 residues. Germline V lookup: CDR1 SGHNT, CDR2 YYREEE (reference sequence). Here the CDR3 DNA reads TGTGCCAGCAGCTTTGGACAAAGAACTGAAGCTTTCTTT. This encodes CASSFGQRTEAFF.

CDR3 DNA: TGTGCCTGGGGGACTATCGAGCAGTACTTC. It specifies CAWGTIEQYF. The chain is built from TRBV30 and TRBJ2-7, with 7 nucleotides matching TRBD2. The ends lost 5 bases at V and 6 bases at J; junction bases unmatched: 1. Germline CDR1 is GTSNPN and CDR2 is SVGIG (reference sequence). CDR3 size: 10 residues. The whole variable domain, filled in from reference TRBV30 and TRBJ2-7, reads SQTIHQWPATLVQPVGSPLSLECTVEGTSNPNLYWYRQAAGRGLQLLFYSVGIGQISSEVPQNLSASRPQDRQFILSSKKLLLSDSGFYLCAWGTIEQYFGPGTRLTVT.

V is TRBV28 and J is TRBJ1-6; 10 positions match TRBD1. The CDR3 runs 15 residues. CDR1 is MDHEN, CDR2 SYDVKM, per germline. The trim removed 5 bases at V and 6 bases at J, leaving 4 bases unmatched. CDR3 DNA sequence: TGTGCCAGCAGTCCGGGGGACAGGGGTAATTCACCCCTCCACTTT. This gives the protein CASSPGDRGNSPLHF.

The rearrangement uses TRBV2 and TRBJ2-5; TRBD1 matches at 9 bases. The CDR3 contains 18 residues. Germline-derived CDR1 and CDR2 are SNHLY and FYNNEI. The J segment lost 5 bases and the V segment lost 4 bases, leaving 17 bases of the junction unmatched. The CDR3 DNA reads as TGTGCCAGCAGTGCGCTAGGGGACAGGGCTCATCGTATGGAGACCCAGTACTTC. This gives the protein CASSALGDRAHRMETQYF.

This clone was counted a few times. The genes are TRBV5-4 and TRBJ1-1; 7 nucleotides line up with TRBD1. Germline V gene lookup returns CDR1 SGHNT and CDR2 YYREEE (reference sequence). With V trimmed by 3 bases and J by 1 base, 9 bases remained unmatched. The CDR3 is made up of 16 amino acids. The CDR3 coding sequence is TGTGCCAGCAGCTCGGCGGGAGGGGGCAAGAACACTGAAGCTTTCTTT. Protein: CASSSAGGGKNTEAFF.

The chain uses TRBV7-2 and TRBJ1-6; 9 bases match TRBD1. The CDR3 is 15 residues long. The V gene's germline CDR1 is SGHTA and CDR2 FQGNSA. Unmatched junction bases numbered 6, after V lost 4 bases and J lost 8 bases. The CDR3 loop reads CASSYGDREHSPLHF. CDR3 DNA: TGTGCCAGCAGCTACGGGGACAGGGAACATTCACCCCTCCACTTT.